The 16 T cell receptor beta chains given below trace back to one sample, sequenced in a study of CD8 T cells in Susac syndrome. Reverse transcription of 0.5 to 1 ug RNA was performed with random hexamers. TCRdb independently ran MiXCR on the immunoSEQ multiplex PCR reads; one entry per CDR3 protein. The sample includes just over 150,000 distinct CDR3 sequences, approximately 93% seen only once; the top ten take roughly 0.21%. The material sequenced was CD8+ T cells from PBMCs. The receptors originated from a human donor with multiple sclerosis.

The V gene is TRBV20-1, the J gene TRBJ1-1; D unclear. Trimming took 0 bases from V and 4 from J, leaving 15 bases between them. CDR1 and CDR2 from the germline V gene are DFQATT and SNEGSKA (reference sequence). The CDR3 extends over 15 amino acids. This CDR3 is CSARDRVFMGTEAFF. The CDR3 nucleotides read TGCAGTGCTAGAGATCGTGTGTTCATGGGCACTGAAGCTTTCTTT.

V is TRBV14 and J is TRBJ1-2, with unresolved D. CDR1 and CDR2 (germline): SGHDN, FVKESK. The CDR3 runs 12 residues. The V end lost 0 bases, the J end lost 13 bases, and 12 bases lay between the germline ends. The DNA for the CDR3 is TGTGCCAGCAGCCAAGATGAGACATTCTCCACCTTC. It specifies CASSQDETFSTF. The full variable domain, in which reference TRBV14 and TRBJ1-2 provide the parts outside the CDR3, is EAGVTQFPSHSVIEKGQTVTLRCDPISGHDNLYWYRRVMGKEIKFLLHFVKESKQDESGMPNNRFLAERTGGTYSTLKVQPAELEDSGVYFCASSQDETFSTFGSGTRLTVV.

V usage is TRBV27 and J usage is TRBJ2-1, with 11 bases lining up with TRBD1. V lost 8 bases, J lost 9 bases, and 6 bases stayed unmatched. This CDR3 region has 13 residues. CDR1 is MNHEY, CDR2 SMNVEV, per germline (reference sequence). CDR3 nucleotides: TGTGCCAGCGCCGGGACAGGGGGGGGTGAGCAGTTCTTC. This sequence encodes CASAGTGGGEQFF.

The genes are TRBV6-2 or TRBV6-3 and TRBJ1-6; D remains ambiguous. The germline V gene has CDR1 MNHEY and CDR2 SVGEGT. The CDR3 runs 12 residues. Trimming shortened V by 2 bases and J by 11 bases, and 7 bases separated the two germline ends. For the CDR3, the DNA is TGTGCCAGCAGTTACGACCGAGCACCCCTCCACTTT. It encodes CASSYDRAPLHF.

The gene calls are TRBV6-2 or TRBV6-3 and TRBJ2-5, with D possibly matching TRBD1 (5 bases). Trimming removed 7 bases from V and 6 bases from J, with 15 bases in between. Germline V gene sequence: CDR1 MNHEY, CDR2 SVGEGT. The CDR3 is 13 amino acids. CDR3 sequence: CASNLDTTKTQYF. CDR3 coding DNA: TGTGCCAGCAACCTGGACACGACGAAGACCCAGTACTTC.

The chain recombines TRBV27 with TRBJ2-5, with 9 bases lining up with TRBD2. The J segment lost 4 bases and the V segment lost 3 bases, leaving 12 bases of the junction unmatched. The CDR3 spans 17 residues. Germline lookup yields CDR1 MNHEY and CDR2 SMNVEV (reference sequence). The CDR3 region has the DNA TGTGCCAGCAGTTTGTCTGGCTGGCGGGGGGGCCGAGAGACCCAGTACTTC. Encoded protein: CASSLSGWRGGRETQYF.

V is TRBV7-3 and J is TRBJ2-3, with 7 bases fitting TRBD1. This CDR3 region has 15 residues. V shed 1 base, J shed 4 bases, and the junction held 5 bases outside the gene matches. In germline, CDR1 is SGHTA, CDR2 FQGTGA. In DNA form, the CDR3 reads TGTGCCAGCAGCTTAATGACAGGGACATCAGATACGCAGTATTTT. It is translated as CASSLMTGTSDTQYF.

The CDR3 DNA is TGTGCCAGCAGCGGGAAGGGCGGGGAGACCCAGTACTTC. Amino acids: CASSGKGGETQYF. This sequence joins TRBV9 and TRBJ2-5; a possible D gene is TRBD2 (5 bases). Trimming took off 3 bases at V and 5 bases at J, with 11 bases between the two ends. The germline V gene has CDR1 SGDLS and CDR2 YYNGEE. The CDR3 runs to 13 residues.

V gene TRBV12-3 or TRBV12-4 combines with J gene TRBJ2-3; TRBD1 aligns across 7 bases. The CDR3 totals 14 residues. V lost 9 bases to trimming and J lost 4 bases; unmatched junction nucleotides: 10. The CDR3 here is CASWPGGRADTQYF. The CDR3 DNA sequence: TGTGCCAGTTGGCCAGGGGGAAGGGCAGATACGCAGTATTTT.

The chain has TRBV5-6 and TRBJ2-2; maybe TRBD2 (6 bases). The CDR3 length is 14 residues. Trimming took 4 bases from V and 6 from J, leaving 13 bases between them. Germline CDR1 is SGHDT and CDR2 is YYEEEE. CDR3 loop: CASSPAGTPGELFF. The DNA for the CDR3 is TGTGCCAGCAGCCCCGCCGGGACTCCCGGGGAGCTGTTTTTT.

The chain links TRBV11-2 to TRBJ2-7; D is possibly TRBD1 (8 bases). V dropped 8 bases and J dropped 6 bases, with 20 bases sitting between them. Germline values: CDR1 SGHAT, CDR2 FQNNGV. CDR3 size: 14 residues. The CDR3 is CASAVGGTGREQYF. CDR3 DNA: TGTGCCAGCGCAGTGGGGGGGACAGGTCGCGAGCAGTACTTC.

The J gene is TRBJ2-3, the V gene TRBV7-9; 15 nucleotides agree with TRBD2. V lost 5 bases to trimming and J lost 2 bases; unmatched junction nucleotides: 8. This CDR3 region has 18 residues. Germline V gene data show CDR1 as SEHNR and CDR2 as FQNEAQ (reference sequence). The CDR3 nucleotides read TGTGCCAGCAGCCCTGGGACTAGCGGGGGGCCTACCACAGATACGCAGTATTTT. This sequence encodes CASSPGTSGGPTTDTQYF. Full variable domain (missing parts from reference TRBV7-9 and TRBJ2-3): DTGVSQNPRHKITKRGQNVTFRCDPISEHNRLYWYRQTLGQGPEFLTYFQNEAQLEKSRLLSDRFSAERPKGSFSTLEIQRTEQGDSAMYLCASSPGTSGGPTTDTQYFGPGTRLTVL.

The CDR3 region is CASSIGQGAYEQYF. The CDR3 nucleotides are TGTGCCAGTAGTATTGGCCAGGGTGCCTACGAGCAGTACTTC. The rearrangement uses TRBV19 and TRBJ2-7, with D perhaps matching TRBD1 (5 bases). V was cut by 3 bases and J by 2 bases, with 11 bases left in between. Germline CDR1 is LNHDA and CDR2 is SQIVND (reference sequence). The CDR3 is 14 residues long.

This clonotype occurred once. The chain has TRBV29-1 and TRBJ2-1, with D unresolved. CDR1 is SQVTM, CDR2 ANQGSEA, per germline. The CDR3 extends over 14 amino acids. V was pared by 1 base and J by 5 bases, with 12 bases between. The CDR3 here is CSVEGAPGHNEQFF. CDR3 coding DNA: TGCAGCGTTGAAGGAGCTCCGGGCCACAATGAGCAGTTCTTC.

The CDR3 nucleotides read TGCGCCAGCAGCTTGGCTTATGGGACATCTCAAGAGACCCAGTACTTC. Encoded protein: CASSLAYGTSQETQYF. The chain recombines TRBV5-1 with TRBJ2-5, with D possibly being TRBD1 (6 bases). The CDR3 length is 16 residues. Germline V gives CDR1 SGHRS, CDR2 YFSETQ. The V and J ends lost 0 bases and 2 bases respectively, with 14 bases between them.

This clonotype was found once. V is TRBV4-1 and J is TRBJ1-1; D ambiguous. V lost 2 bases and J lost 8, with 9 bases in between. The CDR3 is 12 amino acids. The germline V gene has CDR1 MGHRA and CDR2 YSYEKL. CDR3 sequence reads: CASSQREEEAFF. CDR3 sequence (DNA): TGCGCCAGCAGCCAACGGGAAGAGGAAGCTTTCTTT.